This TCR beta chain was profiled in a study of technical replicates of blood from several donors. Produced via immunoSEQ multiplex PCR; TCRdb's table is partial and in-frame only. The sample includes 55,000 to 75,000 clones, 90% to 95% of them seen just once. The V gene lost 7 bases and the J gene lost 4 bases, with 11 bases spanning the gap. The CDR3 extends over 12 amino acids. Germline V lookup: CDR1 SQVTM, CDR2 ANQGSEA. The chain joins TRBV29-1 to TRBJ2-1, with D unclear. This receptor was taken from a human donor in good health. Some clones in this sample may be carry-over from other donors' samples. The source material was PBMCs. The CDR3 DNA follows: TGCAGCGGCGAGGCTGCTTACAATGAGCAGTTCTTC. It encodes CSGEAAYNEQFF.